The source of this T cell receptor (beta chain) is a study of OX40 agonist ivuxolimab in advanced cancers. For the study at large: Prior anti-PD-1, anti-PD-L1 or anti-CTLA-4 therapy did not bar entry, and 30% to 40% had some.

Turning to this clone: Its antigen is currently unknown.

The CDR3 spans 14 residues. Deletions cut 1 base from V and 6 bases from J, with 9 bases between. Germline V gives CDR1 LNHNV, CDR2 YYDKDF (reference sequence). Using immunoSEQ multiplex PCR, the repertoire was profiled, and TCRdb retains in-frame clones only, with some absent. The sample lists more than 25,000 clones; about 82% were seen once. Study findings and constraints: On average, CD8+ T cells showed a greater number of expanded clones than CD4+.

The source material was CD4+ or CD8+ T cells sorted from blood, sampled in a trial of the OX40 agonist ivuxolimab. The chain links TRBV15 to TRBJ2-2; D not certain. The receptor's source is an adult with an advanced solid tumor such as melanoma, head and neck, liver or kidney cancer. In DNA, the CDR3 is TGTGCCACCAGCAGAGTTAGGGTTTCCGGGGAGCTGTTTTTT. This codes for CATSRVRVSGELFF.